In its sample, the clone carrying this TCR beta chain was seen a few times. The antigen remains undetermined. Use of 60 Vbeta and 13 Jbeta primers characterized the PCR. Clones were sequenced by immunoSEQ multiplex PCR, and TCRdb holds only the in-frame ones, with some missing. The sample consists of 110,000 or so clones, around 70% of them appearing once. The data are from a study of cytomegalovirus exposure and HLA in healthy donors. Study details: There were around 390 genotyped donors. Of these, roughly 80% fell in the genetic ancestry cluster associated with self-reported Caucasian donors. Study-wide results and caveats: Later work showed greater clonal expansion in HLA-associated TCR beta chains than in equally common others. Earlier findings revealed that most TCR beta V segments proved productive either about 87% or about 30% of the time.

The material sequenced was PBMCs. The clonotype originates from a middle-aged woman in good health and CMV-seropositive.

The chain's CDR3 is CASSGNRGQGFEQYF. The DNA for the CDR3 is TGTGCCAGCAGTGGGAATAGGGGACAGGGCTTCGAGCAGTACTTC. The chain links TRBV6-1 to TRBJ2-7; 9 bases are shared with TRBD1. V was clipped by 4 bases and J by 6 bases; unmatched bases: 10. Germline V CDR1 and CDR2: MNHNS, SASEGT. The CDR3 extends over 15 amino acids.